This T cell receptor beta chain was identified in a study of human T cells and chemical hapten exposure. Via MiXCR, TCRdb re-called the 5' RACE reads, giving one row per CDR3 protein. The top ten clones hold over 1.1% of a sample with approximately 150,000 distinct CDR3 sequences, 4.1% of them seen once. The V gene lost 6 bases and the J gene lost 3 bases, with 11 bases spanning the gap. The CDR3 length is 13 residues. Total RNA extraction was carried out from unfractionated whole blood. As regards this clonotype: A much larger clone lies one base from this, so it may be a read error.

The sequence was collected from a female donor in good health. This rearrangement joins TRBV12-3 or TRBV12-4 to TRBJ1-1, with unresolved D. CDR3 DNA: TGTGCCAGCAGACCCACGGCCCACACTGAAGCTTTCTTT. This gives the protein CASRPTAHTEAFF.